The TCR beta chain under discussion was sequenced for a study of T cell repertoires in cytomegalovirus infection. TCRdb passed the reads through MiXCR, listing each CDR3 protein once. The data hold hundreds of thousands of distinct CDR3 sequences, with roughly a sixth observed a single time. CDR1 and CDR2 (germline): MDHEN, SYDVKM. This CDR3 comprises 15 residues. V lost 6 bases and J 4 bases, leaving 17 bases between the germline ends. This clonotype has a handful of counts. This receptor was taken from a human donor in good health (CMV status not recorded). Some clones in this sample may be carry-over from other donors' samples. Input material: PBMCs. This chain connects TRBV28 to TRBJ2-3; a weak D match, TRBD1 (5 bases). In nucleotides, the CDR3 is TGTGCCAGCAGCCCCGACAGAGTTCTGGCAGATACGCAGTATTTT. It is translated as CASSPDRVLADTQYF.